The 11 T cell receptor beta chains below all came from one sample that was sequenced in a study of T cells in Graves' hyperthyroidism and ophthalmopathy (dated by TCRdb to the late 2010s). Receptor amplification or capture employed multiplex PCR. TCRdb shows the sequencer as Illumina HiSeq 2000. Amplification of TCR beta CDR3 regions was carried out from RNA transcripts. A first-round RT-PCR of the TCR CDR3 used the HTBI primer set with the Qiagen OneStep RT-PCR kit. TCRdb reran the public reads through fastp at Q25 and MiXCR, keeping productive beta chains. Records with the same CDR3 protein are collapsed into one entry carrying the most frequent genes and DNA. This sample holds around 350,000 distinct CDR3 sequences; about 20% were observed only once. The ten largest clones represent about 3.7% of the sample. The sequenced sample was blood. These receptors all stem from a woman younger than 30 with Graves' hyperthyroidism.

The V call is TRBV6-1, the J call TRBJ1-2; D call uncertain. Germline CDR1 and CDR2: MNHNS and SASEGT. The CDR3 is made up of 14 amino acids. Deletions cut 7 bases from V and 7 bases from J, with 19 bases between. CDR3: CASTLYPSFSGYTF. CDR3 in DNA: TGTGCCAGCACCCTTTATCCCAGTTTTTCTGGCTACACCTTC.

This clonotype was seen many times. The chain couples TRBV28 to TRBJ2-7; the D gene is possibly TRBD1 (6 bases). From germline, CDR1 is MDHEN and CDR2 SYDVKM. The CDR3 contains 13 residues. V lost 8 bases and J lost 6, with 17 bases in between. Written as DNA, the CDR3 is TGTGCCAGCGTACCGGACAGATCACGCGAGCAGTACTTC. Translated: CASVPDRSREQYF.

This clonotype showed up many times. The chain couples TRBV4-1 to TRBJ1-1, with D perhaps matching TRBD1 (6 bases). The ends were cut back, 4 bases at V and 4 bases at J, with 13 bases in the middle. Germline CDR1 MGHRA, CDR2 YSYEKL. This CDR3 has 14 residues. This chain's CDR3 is CASSLKQGRTEAFF. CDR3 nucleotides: TGCGCCAGCAGCCTAAAACAGGGTCGCACTGAAGCTTTCTTT.

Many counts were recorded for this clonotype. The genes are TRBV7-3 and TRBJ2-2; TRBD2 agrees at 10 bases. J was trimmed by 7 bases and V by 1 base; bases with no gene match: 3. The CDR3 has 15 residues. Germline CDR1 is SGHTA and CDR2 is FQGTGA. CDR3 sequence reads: CASSLNSGGLGELFF. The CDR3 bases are TGTGCCAGCAGCTTAAATAGCGGGGGGCTCGGGGAGCTGTTTTTT.

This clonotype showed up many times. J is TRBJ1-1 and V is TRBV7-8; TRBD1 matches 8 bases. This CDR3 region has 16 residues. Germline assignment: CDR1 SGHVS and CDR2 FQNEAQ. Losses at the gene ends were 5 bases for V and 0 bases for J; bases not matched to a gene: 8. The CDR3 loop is CASSLGQGRMNTEAFF. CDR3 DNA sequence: TGTGCCAGCAGCCTAGGACAGGGACGAATGAACACTGAAGCTTTCTTT.

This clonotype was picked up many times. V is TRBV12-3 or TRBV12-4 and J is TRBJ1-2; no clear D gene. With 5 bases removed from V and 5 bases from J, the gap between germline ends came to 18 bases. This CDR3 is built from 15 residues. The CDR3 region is CASSPPGVREYGYTF. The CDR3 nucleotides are TGTGCCAGCAGTCCACCCGGAGTCAGAGAGTATGGCTACACCTTC.

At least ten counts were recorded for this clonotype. CDR3 amino acids: CSASFGRGSGNTIYF. The DNA of the CDR3 is TGCAGTGCTTCGTTTGGGAGAGGCTCTGGAAACACCATATATTTT. J is TRBJ1-3 and V is TRBV20-1; D not resolved. The germline V and J ends were trimmed by 5 bases and 0 bases, with 14 bases remaining between them. Germline CDR1 DFQATT, CDR2 SNEGSKA (reference sequence). CDR3 length equals 15 residues.

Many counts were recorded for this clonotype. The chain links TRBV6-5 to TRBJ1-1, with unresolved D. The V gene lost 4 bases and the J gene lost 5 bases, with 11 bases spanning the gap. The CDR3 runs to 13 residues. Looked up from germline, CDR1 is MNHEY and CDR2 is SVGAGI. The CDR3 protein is CASSWAKATEAFF. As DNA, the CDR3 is TGTGCCAGCAGTTGGGCAAAGGCAACTGAAGCTTTCTTT.

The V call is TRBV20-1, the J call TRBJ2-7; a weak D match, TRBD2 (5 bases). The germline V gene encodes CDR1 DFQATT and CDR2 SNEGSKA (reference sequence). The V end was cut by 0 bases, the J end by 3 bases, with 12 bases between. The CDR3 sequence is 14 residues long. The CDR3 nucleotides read TGCAGTGCTAGAGATATCGGGATGGTCTACGAGCAGTACTTC. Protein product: CSARDIGMVYEQYF.

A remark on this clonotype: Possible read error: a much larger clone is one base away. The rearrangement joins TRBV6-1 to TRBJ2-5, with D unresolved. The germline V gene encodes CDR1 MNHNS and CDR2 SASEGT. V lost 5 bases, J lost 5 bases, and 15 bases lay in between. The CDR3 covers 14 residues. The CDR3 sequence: CASSRYRSVETQYF. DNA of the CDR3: TGTGCCAGCAGTAGGTACCGCAGCGTGGAGACCCAGTACTTC.

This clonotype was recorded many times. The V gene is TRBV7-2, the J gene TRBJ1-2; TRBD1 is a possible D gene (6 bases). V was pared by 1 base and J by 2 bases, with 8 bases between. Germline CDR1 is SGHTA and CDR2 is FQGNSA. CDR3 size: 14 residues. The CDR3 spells CASSLDRENYGYTF. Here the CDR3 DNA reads TGTGCCAGCAGCTTAGACAGGGAGAACTATGGCTACACCTTC.